The present T cell receptor (beta chain) was sequenced within a study of T cell responses to AZD1222 COVID-19 vaccine. The study, taken as a whole, reports: Of spike-specific TCRs, nearly half reportedly target regions left unmutated in variants.

V was trimmed by 5 bases and J by 0 bases, leaving 16 bases between them. The CDR3 is made up of 16 amino acids. In germline, CDR1 is SGHTA, CDR2 FQGTGA. Details on this clone: The target antigen is unknown.

Using immunoSEQ multiplex PCR, the repertoire was profiled, and TCRdb retains in-frame clones only, with some absent. The sample has about 180,000 clones, almost 90% seen once; the top ten hold approximately 8%. This clonotype was sampled from an adult in good health. Specimen: peripheral blood, collected on day 0 of AZD1222 vaccination. The chain is built from TRBV7-3 and TRBJ2-5; D may be TRBD2 (5 bases). CDR3 sequence (DNA): TGTGCCAGCAGCCCCGGGGTTGTACCGAACCAAGAGACCCAGTACTTC. Its translation is CASSPGVVPNQETQYF.